This T cell receptor beta chain was identified in a study of blood T cell repertoires in COVID-19. Across 24 US areas, participants ranged in age from about 18 to 100 years. It was within 2 weeks before study entry that exposed participants met a COVID-19 case. Produced via immunoSEQ multiplex PCR; TCRdb's table is partial and in-frame only. The table records roughly 430,000 clones, approximately 91% of them present only once. The CDR3 runs 14 residues. Germline V gene data show CDR1 as LNHDA and CDR2 as SQIVND (reference sequence). Germline trimming cut 7 bases from V and 4 bases from J; bases unmatched to any gene: 9.

This chain uses TRBV19 with TRBJ1-1; TRBD1 matches 7 bases. This receptor was taken from a woman aged 18-29 years who had been exposed to COVID-19. Input material: PBMCs or T cells enriched from blood (not recorded which). The CDR3 sequence is CASTEGAGGTEAFF. Here the CDR3 DNA reads TGTGCCAGTACCGAGGGGGCGGGTGGCACTGAAGCTTTCTTT.